This T cell receptor (beta chain) was sequenced in a study of blood T cell repertoires in COVID-19. Study-wide context: Spain, Italy and the United States supplied samples that represented acute and convalescent COVID-19. The analysed material was cDNA or gDNA that came from T cells, B-cell-depleted T cells, or PBMCs.

This CDR3 region has 17 residues. V trimming: 3 bases; J trimming: 0 bases; junction bases outside the gene matches: 7. Germline CDR1 LGHNA, CDR2 YNFKEQ. How the authors handled the data: Reference gene primer amplification in the assay estimated nucleated cell counts. This table comes from immunoSEQ multiplex PCR, and its TCRdb copy is limited to in-frame clones, with some not included. V, J and clone size derive from that table, while D and trimming were established from the DNA sequence. The sample lists more than 35,000 clones; 90% were seen once. The sequencing sample was made of peripheral blood. The receptor's source is a human donor in a cohort sampled during active COVID-19. The chain recombines TRBV4-2 with TRBJ2-2; 7 bases agree with TRBD2. The CDR3 DNA reads TGTGCCAGCAGCCAGAAAATGGCGGGAGCGAACACCGGGGAGCTGTTTTTT. This codes for CASSQKMAGANTGELFF.